These 12 T cell receptor beta chains share one sample of origin, sequenced in a study of T cell changes during pregnancy in multiple sclerosis. Some clones are missing from TCRdb's copy, which holds only in-frame ones; the method was immunoSEQ multiplex PCR. The profile shows tens of thousands of clones, about 89% of them singletons. Sequences were derived from CD4+ T cells from peripheral blood mononuclear cells, sampled in the first trimester of pregnancy. These receptors were obtained from a female donor with multiple sclerosis, enrolled in a pregnancy study.

The chain combines TRBV30 with TRBJ2-7; D may be TRBD2 (7 bases). Trimming left V 2 bases short and J 7 bases short, with 12 bases between. In germline, CDR1 is GTSNPN, CDR2 SVGIG (reference sequence). This CDR3 comprises 12 residues. This CDR3 reads CAWSRGAREQYF. The CDR3 bases are TGTGCCTGGAGTCGGGGGGCGAGGGAGCAGTACTTC.

The gene calls are TRBV11-2 and TRBJ2-7; 7 bases are shared with TRBD2. Germline-derived CDR1 and CDR2 are SGHAT and FQNNGV. The V gene end was trimmed by 5 bases and the J gene end by 7 bases; junction bases not matched to a gene: 17. This CDR3 region has 16 residues. The CDR3 sequence is CASSILRSREGREQYF. The CDR3 DNA is TGTGCCAGCAGCATTCTCCGGAGCAGGGAGGGTAGGGAGCAGTACTTC.

The chain joins TRBV2 to TRBJ2-5, with 13 bases aligning to TRBD2. Germline values: CDR1 SNHLY, CDR2 FYNNEI. The J segment lost 5 bases and the V segment lost 5 bases, leaving 2 bases of the junction unmatched. The CDR3 runs to 14 residues. The CDR3 protein is CASSWTSGSETQYF. The CDR3 region has the DNA TGTGCCAGCAGTTGGACTAGCGGGAGTGAGACCCAGTACTTC. Filled out from reference TRBV2 and TRBJ2-5, the complete variable domain reads EPEVTQTPSHQVTQMGQEVILRCVPISNHLYFYWYRQILGQKVEFLVSFYNNEISEKSEIFDDQFSVERPDGSNFTLKIRSTKLEDSAMYFCASSWTSGSETQYFGPGTRLLVL.

The V and J genes are TRBV7-9 and TRBJ1-5; unclear D gene. V lost 1 base and J lost 2, with 6 bases in between. Per the germline V gene, CDR1 is SEHNR and CDR2 is FQNEAQ (reference sequence). CDR3 length: 14 amino acids. For the CDR3, the DNA is TGTGCCAGCAGCTTAGAGAGGGGCAATCAGCCCCAGCATTTT. Its translation is CASSLERGNQPQHF.

This rearrangement joins TRBV19 to TRBJ2-5, with 7 positions matching TRBD1. Trimming removed 3 bases from V and 4 bases from J; junction bases left unmatched: 5. The CDR3 has 14 residues. Germline V lookup: CDR1 LNHDA, CDR2 SQIVND (reference sequence). CDR3 protein: CASSIGQAGETQYF. For the CDR3, the DNA is TGTGCCAGTAGTATCGGACAGGCGGGAGAGACCCAGTACTTC.

The J gene is TRBJ2-7, the V gene TRBV4-1; TRBD2 matches 12 bases. V lost 4 bases to trimming and J lost 6 bases; unmatched junction nucleotides: 10. The germline gives CDR1 MGHRA, CDR2 YSYEKL. The CDR3 is 16 amino acids. CDR3 nucleotides: TGCGCCAGCAGCCCTGGACTAGCGGGAAGGAGAGGCGAGCAGTACTTC. This gives the protein CASSPGLAGRRGEQYF.

The rearrangement links TRBV5-1 to TRBJ2-3; maybe TRBD1 (6 bases). The CDR3 has 14 amino acids. The ends were cut back, 0 bases at V and 6 bases at J, with 11 bases in the middle. Germline-derived CDR1 and CDR2 are SGHRS and YFSETQ. The CDR3 DNA follows: TGCGCCAGCAGCTTGGCCGGGACAAGGGATACGCAGTATTTT. Its protein is CASSLAGTRDTQYF.

The rearrangement joins TRBV11-2 to TRBJ1-3; D uncertain. V was clipped by 6 bases and J by 0 bases, with 9 bases between them. The CDR3 sequence is 14 residues long. Germline V gene data show CDR1 as SGHAT and CDR2 as FQNNGV. CDR3 sequence (DNA): TGTGCCAGCAGTCCTACCCGCTCTGGAAACACCATATATTTT. Its translation: CASSPTRSGNTIYF.

This sequence joins TRBV5-6 and TRBJ1-1; TRBD1 is a possible D gene (5 bases). Germline V gives CDR1 SGHDT, CDR2 YYEEEE. CDR3 size: 13 residues. V dropped 2 bases and J dropped 7 bases, with 12 bases sitting between them. In DNA, the CDR3 is TGTGCCAGCAGCTTACAGGTCCCCAGTGAAGCTTTCTTT. It translates to CASSLQVPSEAFF. The full variable domain, its missing parts supplied by reference TRBV5-6 and TRBJ1-1, is DAGVTQSPTHLIKTRGQQVTLRCSPKSGHDTVSWYQQALGQGPQFIFQYYEEEERQRGNFPDRFSGHQFPNYSSELNVNALLLGDSALYLCASSLQVPSEAFFGQGTRLTVV.

The V call is TRBV11-2, the J call TRBJ1-2; 8 nucleotides line up with TRBD1. The V gene's germline CDR1 is SGHAT and CDR2 FQNNGV. Unmatched junction bases numbered 7, after V lost 6 bases and J lost 7 bases. CDR3 length: 13 residues. CDR3 in DNA: TGTGCCAGCAGGCGGACAGGGTCGGGTGGCTACACCTTC. Translated, it gives CASRRTGSGGYTF.

J is TRBJ2-7 and V is TRBV9; 10 positions agree with TRBD2. V shed 3 bases and J 9 bases; nucleotides not matched to a gene: 9. CDR1 SGDLS and CDR2 YYNGEE come from the germline V gene. CDR3 length: 14 amino acids. CDR3 region: CASSGGLAAVRQYF. CDR3 DNA sequence: TGTGCCAGCAGCGGCGGACTAGCGGCGGTCCGGCAGTACTTC.

The V call is TRBV18, the J call TRBJ2-2; the D gene is possibly TRBD2 (6 bases). V was shortened by 1 base and J by 0 bases, with 12 bases between the two germline ends. Germline V gene sequence: CDR1 KGHSH, CDR2 LQKENI. The CDR3 contains 17 residues. The CDR3 region is CASSPRVASANTGELFF. In DNA, the CDR3 is TGTGCCAGCTCACCACGGGTTGCTAGCGCGAACACCGGGGAGCTGTTTTTT. Based on the CDR3 plus reference TRBV18 and TRBJ2-2, the full variable domain is NAGVMQNPRHLVRRRGQEARLRCSPMKGHSHVYWYRQLPEEGLKFMVYLQKENIIDESGMPKERFSAEFPKEGPSILRIQQVVRGDSAAYFCASSPRVASANTGELFFGEGSRLTVL.